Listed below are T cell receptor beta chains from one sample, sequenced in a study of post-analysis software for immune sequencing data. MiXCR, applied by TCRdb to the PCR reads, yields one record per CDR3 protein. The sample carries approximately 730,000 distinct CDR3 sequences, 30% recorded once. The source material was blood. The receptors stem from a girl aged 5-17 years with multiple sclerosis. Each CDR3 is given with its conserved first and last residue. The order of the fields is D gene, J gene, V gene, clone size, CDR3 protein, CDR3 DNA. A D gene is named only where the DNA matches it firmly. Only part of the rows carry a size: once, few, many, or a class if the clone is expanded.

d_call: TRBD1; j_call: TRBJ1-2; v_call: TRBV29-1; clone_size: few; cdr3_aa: CSVDPTGDYGYTF; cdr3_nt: TGCAGCGTTGACCCGACAGGGGACTATGGCTACACCTTC
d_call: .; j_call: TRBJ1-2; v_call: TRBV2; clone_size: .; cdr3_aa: CASSEEHGKNYGYTF; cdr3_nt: TGTGCCAGCAGTGAAGAACATGGAAAGAACTATGGCTACACCTTC
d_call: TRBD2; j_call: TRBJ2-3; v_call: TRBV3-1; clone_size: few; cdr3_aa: CASSQAPGGTDTQYF; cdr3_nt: TGTGCCAGCAGCCAAGCCCCCGGGGGGACAGATACGCAGTATTTT
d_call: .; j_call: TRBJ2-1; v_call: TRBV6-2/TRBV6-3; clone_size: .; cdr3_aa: CASYSQGARGYEQFF; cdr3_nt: TGTGCCAGCTATTCCCAGGGAGCCCGGGGGTATGAGCAGTTCTTC
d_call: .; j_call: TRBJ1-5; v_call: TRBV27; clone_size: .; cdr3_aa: CASSPPPGQPQHF; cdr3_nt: TGTGCCAGCAGTCCTCCACCCGGCCAGCCCCAGCATTTT
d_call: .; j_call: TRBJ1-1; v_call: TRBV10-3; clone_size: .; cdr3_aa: CAIRGPSGTNTEAFF; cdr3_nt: TGTGCCATCAGGGGCCCTTCGGGGACAAACACTGAAGCTTTCTTT
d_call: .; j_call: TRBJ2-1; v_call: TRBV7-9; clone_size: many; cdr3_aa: CASSLGGSGEQFF; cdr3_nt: TGTGCCAGCAGCTTAGGGGGTTCGGGTGAGCAGTTCTTC
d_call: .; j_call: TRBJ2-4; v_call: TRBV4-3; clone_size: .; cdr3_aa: CASSQDAGLRAKNIQYF; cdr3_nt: TGCGCCAGCAGCCAAGATGCGGGACTTAGGGCCAAAAACATTCAGTACTTC
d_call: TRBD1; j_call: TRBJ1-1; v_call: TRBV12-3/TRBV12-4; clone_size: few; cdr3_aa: CASSLTGNVEAFF; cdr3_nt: TGTGCCAGCAGCCTGACAGGGAATGTAGAAGCTTTCTTT
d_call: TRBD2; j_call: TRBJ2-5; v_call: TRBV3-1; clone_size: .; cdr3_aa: CASSPWRTSEETQYF; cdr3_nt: TGTGCCAGCAGCCCCTGGCGGACTAGCGAAGAGACCCAGTACTTC
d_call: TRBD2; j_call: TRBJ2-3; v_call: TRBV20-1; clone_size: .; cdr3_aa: CSARTSGVDTQYF; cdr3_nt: TGCAGTGCTAGAACTAGCGGGGTGGATACGCAGTATTTT
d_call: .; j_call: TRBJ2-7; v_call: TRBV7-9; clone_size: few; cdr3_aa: CASSPRPRGGVIWIGYEQYF; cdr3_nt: TGTGCCAGCAGCCCCCGACCCAGAGGCGGGGTAATTTGGATAGGATACGAGCAGTACTTC
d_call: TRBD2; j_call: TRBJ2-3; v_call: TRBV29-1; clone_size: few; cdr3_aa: CSVAGLAGPTDTQYF; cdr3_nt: TGCAGCGTCGCAGGACTAGCGGGACCCACAGATACGCAGTATTTT
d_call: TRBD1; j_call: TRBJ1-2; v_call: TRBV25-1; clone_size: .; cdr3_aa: CASSGGTDGYTF; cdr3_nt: TGTGCCAGCAGTGGGGGGACAGATGGCTACACCTTC
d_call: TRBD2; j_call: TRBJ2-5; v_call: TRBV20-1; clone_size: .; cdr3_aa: CSASRTSGDFFGETQYF; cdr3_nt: TGCAGTGCTTCGAGGACTAGCGGGGACTTTTTCGGCGAGACCCAGTACTTC
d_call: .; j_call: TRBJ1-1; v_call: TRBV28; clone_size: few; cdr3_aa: CASSPHGGTEAFF; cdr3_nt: TGTGCCAGCAGTCCCCACGGAGGGACTGAAGCTTTCTTT
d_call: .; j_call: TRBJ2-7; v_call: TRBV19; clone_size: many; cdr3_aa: CASSIDLTTASSYEQYF; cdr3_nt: TGTGCCAGTAGTATAGATCTTACGACTGCCAGCTCCTACGAGCAGTACTTC
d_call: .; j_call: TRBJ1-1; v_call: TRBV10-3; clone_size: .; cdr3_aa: CAISEGTEAFF; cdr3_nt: TGTGCCATCAGTGAGGGCACTGAAGCTTTCTTT
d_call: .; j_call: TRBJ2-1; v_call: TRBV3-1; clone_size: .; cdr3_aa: CASSGDPDNEQFF; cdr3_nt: TGTGCCAGCAGCGGTGACCCGGACAATGAGCAGTTCTTC
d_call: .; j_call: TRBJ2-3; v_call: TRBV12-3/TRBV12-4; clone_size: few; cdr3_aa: CASSSQWRTSDTQYF; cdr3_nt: TGTGCCAGCAGCTCCCAGTGGCGCACCTCGGATACGCAGTATTTT